The 26 T cell receptor beta chains below come from one sample, sequenced in a study of cytomegalovirus exposure and HLA in healthy donors. It was with 60 Vbeta and 13 Jbeta primers that the PCR ran. The assay was immunoSEQ multiplex PCR, and TCRdb's table has in-frame clones only and misses some. Here the sample spans 35,000 to 40,000 clones, approximately 76% being singletons. Source material: PBMCs. The source is a woman aged 30 to 39 in good health and CMV-seropositive.

This clone was detected only once. V and J are TRBV2 and TRBJ2-1; no reliable D call. This CDR3 contains 12 residues. Trimming took 6 bases from V and 10 from J, leaving 13 bases between them. Germline CDR1 reads SNHLY; CDR2 reads FYNNEI. The CDR3: CASRTDAREQFF. CDR3 sequence (DNA): TGTGCCAGCAGGACCGATGCCAGGGAGCAGTTCTTC.

This chain uses TRBV11-2 with TRBJ2-5; TRBD2 agrees at 7 bases. This CDR3 region has 15 residues. The J segment lost 4 bases and the V segment lost 5 bases, leaving 10 bases of the junction unmatched. Looked up from germline, CDR1 is SGHAT and CDR2 is FQNNGV. The CDR3 DNA reads TGTGCCAGCAGCCTGGGGGGGGGTACCGGAGAGACCCAGTACTTC. It specifies CASSLGGGTGETQYF.

The chain uses TRBV6-5 and TRBJ2-7, with no clear D. Germline CDR1 MNHEY, CDR2 SVGAGI. The CDR3 is made up of 15 amino acids. Trimming left V 2 bases short and J 6 bases short, with 17 bases between. CDR3 residues: CASSYGQPLPGEQYF. DNA for the CDR3: TGTGCCAGCAGTTACGGCCAGCCCCTGCCGGGCGAGCAGTACTTC.

The chain recombines TRBV19 with TRBJ1-1; TRBD1 aligns across 8 bases. The CDR3 is 14 residues long. In germline, CDR1 is LNHDA, CDR2 SQIVND (reference sequence). Trimming took 2 bases from V and 6 from J; bases not matched to a gene: 5. The CDR3: CASSIQGAVAEAFF. The CDR3 region has the DNA TGTGCCAGTAGTATACAGGGGGCTGTGGCTGAAGCTTTCTTT.

The chain couples TRBV7-8 to TRBJ2-3, with D uncertain. Germline assignment: CDR1 SGHVS and CDR2 FQNEAQ. The V and J ends lost 3 bases and 4 bases respectively, with 8 bases between them. The length of the CDR3 is 13 residues. The CDR3 is CASSFAPADTQYF. The CDR3 DNA follows: TGTGCCAGCAGCTTTGCTCCGGCAGATACGCAGTATTTT.

The rearrangement uses TRBV7-9 and TRBJ2-5, with a possible D match to TRBD1 (6 bases). V lost 6 bases and J 3 bases, leaving 14 bases between the germline ends. CDR1 and CDR2 from the germline V gene are SEHNR and FQNEAQ (reference sequence). The CDR3 is made up of 14 amino acids. The CDR3 spells CASSATGLEETQYF. CDR3 DNA sequence: TGTGCCAGCAGTGCTACAGGGTTGGAAGAGACCCAGTACTTC.

The CDR3 spells CASSLSVNTEAFF. The CDR3, as DNA: TGTGCCAGCAGTCTCTCAGTGAACACTGAAGCTTTCTTT. The gene calls are TRBV27 and TRBJ1-1, with D uncertain. The CDR3 runs 13 residues. Germline V gene lookup returns CDR1 MNHEY and CDR2 SMNVEV (reference sequence). The V gene lost 5 bases and the J gene lost 0 bases, with 7 bases spanning the gap.

This chain links TRBV10-3 with TRBJ2-2, with 7 bases aligning to TRBD1. Germline CDR1 is ENHRY and CDR2 is SYGVKD. This CDR3 region has 15 residues. The ends lost 5 bases at V and 5 bases at J; junction bases unmatched: 8. The CDR3 region has the DNA TGTGCCATCAGTCCGACAGGGATGGTTACCGGGGAGCTGTTTTTT. This encodes CAISPTGMVTGELFF.

This clone was picked up one time. Compared with germline, one end of the junction differs, possibly owing to a read error. This chain joins TRBV30 and TRBJ1-2, with TRBD1 identical over 8 bases. The CDR3 length is 14 residues. Germline V gene data show CDR1 as GTSNPN and CDR2 as SVGIG (reference sequence). The CDR3 protein is CAWNPDRGAYGYPF. The CDR3 bases are TGTGCCTGGAATCCAGACAGGGGCGCCTATGGCTACCCCTTC.

The chain combines TRBV6-5 with TRBJ1-2; 10 bases map to TRBD1. J lost 1 base, V lost 7 bases, and 6 bases had no gene match. The CDR3 is made up of 15 amino acids. Per germline, CDR1 MNHEY and CDR2 SVGAGI. In nucleotides, the CDR3 is TGTGCCAGCACTCCCGGACAGGGGGTTAACTATGGCTACACCTTC. Amino acid sequence: CASTPGQGVNYGYTF.

This clone was counted only a few times. V is TRBV10-3 and J is TRBJ1-4; perhaps TRBD1 as D (6 bases). CDR1 is ENHRY, CDR2 SYGVKD, per germline. The CDR3 spans 15 residues. V was clipped by 3 bases and J by 5 bases, with 13 bases between them. The CDR3 nucleotides read TGTGCCATCAGTGATCCCGGGACACAAAATGAAAAACTGTTTTTT. It encodes CAISDPGTQNEKLFF.

The gene calls are TRBV9 and TRBJ1-2; 8 bases line up with TRBD1. Germline CDR1 is SGDLS and CDR2 is YYNGEE. V trimming: 3 bases; J trimming: 7 bases; junction bases outside the gene matches: 2. There are 12 residues in the CDR3. CDR3 sequence: CASSGTGIGYTF. CDR3 coding DNA: TGTGCCAGCAGCGGGACAGGGATTGGCTACACCTTC.

V and J are TRBV19 and TRBJ1-3, with no clear D. The V gene's germline CDR1 is LNHDA and CDR2 SQIVND (reference sequence). V was cut by 5 bases and J by 0 bases, with 8 bases left in between. This CDR3 region has 14 residues. CDR3 DNA sequence: TGTGCCAGTAGTTCGGTGAGCTCTGGAAACACCATATATTTT. Its protein product is CASSSVSSGNTIYF.

The chain has TRBV20-1 and TRBJ2-1; D is unresolved. V was trimmed by 6 bases and J by 2 bases, leaving 2 bases between them. Germline V lookup: CDR1 DFQATT, CDR2 SNEGSKA (reference sequence). This CDR3 has 10 residues. In DNA, the CDR3 is TGCAGTGCCGCCTACAATGAGCAGTTCTTC. Encoded protein: CSAAYNEQFF.

This sequence joins TRBV30 and TRBJ1-1; 7 nucleotides align to TRBD1. Looked up from germline, CDR1 is GTSNPN and CDR2 is SVGIG (reference sequence). The CDR3 runs 14 residues. Unmatched junction bases numbered 5, after V lost 2 bases and J lost 2 bases. The CDR3 region is CAWSIQGRNTEAFF. CDR3 in DNA: TGTGCCTGGAGTATACAGGGGCGTAACACTGAAGCTTTCTTT.

This sequence joins TRBV7-8 and TRBJ2-5, with 10 bases matching TRBD1. Germline V gene sequence: CDR1 SGHVS, CDR2 FQNEAQ. V gave up 5 bases and J gave up 5 bases; unmatched junction bases: 11. This CDR3 has 16 amino acids. CDR3 nucleotides: TGTGCCAGCAGCCCTAATCGGGACAGGGGAACGGAGACCCAGTACTTC. It yields the protein CASSPNRDRGTETQYF.

The chain recombines TRBV6-4 with TRBJ1-5, with a weak D call TRBD1 (6 bases). This CDR3 is built from 13 residues. The V end was cut by 5 bases, the J end by 3 bases, with 8 bases between. Germline CDR1 reads MRHNA; CDR2 reads SNTAGT. The DNA of the CDR3 is TGTGCCAGCAGTAGGACAGCCAATCAGCCCCAGCATTTT. Encoded protein: CASSRTANQPQHF.

This clone appeared a single time. The chain joins TRBV19 to TRBJ1-3; D is uncertain. In germline, CDR1 is LNHDA, CDR2 SQIVND (reference sequence). V shed 11 bases and J shed 4 bases, with 21 bases lying between them. The CDR3 is made up of 15 amino acids. Here the CDR3 reads CASAPRAGGGNTIYF. The DNA of the CDR3 is TGTGCCTCGGCTCCACGGGCAGGAGGGGGAAACACCATATATTTT.

V usage is TRBV7-7 and J usage is TRBJ1-1, with D unresolved. Trimming took off 5 bases at V and 1 base at J, with 8 bases between the two ends. CDR1 is SSHAT and CDR2 is FNYEAQ in the germline V gene (reference sequence). The CDR3 extends over 13 amino acids. The CDR3 region is CASSAIKNTEAFF. The DNA for the CDR3 is TGTGCCAGCAGCGCTATCAAGAACACTGAAGCTTTCTTT.

The CDR3 spells CASRQEPANSPLHF. The CDR3 region has the DNA TGTGCCAGTCGACAGGAACCCGCTAATTCACCCCTCCACTTT. This chain uses TRBV18 with TRBJ1-6, with TRBD1 as a possible D gene (6 bases). Germline loops: CDR1 KGHSH, CDR2 LQKENI. Trimming left V 9 bases short and J 6 bases short, with 15 bases between. This CDR3 spans 14 amino acids.

This chain joins TRBV28 and TRBJ2-1; D gene unclear. Germline V gene lookup returns CDR1 MDHEN and CDR2 SYDVKM. The length of the CDR3 is 12 residues. V was clipped by 7 bases and J by 4 bases, with 8 bases between them. CDR3 in DNA: TGTGCCAGCACCAGGATTTACAATGAGCAGTTCTTC. Amino acids: CASTRIYNEQFF.

The rearrangement uses TRBV2 and TRBJ2-1, with D possibly TRBD2 on 5 matching bases. The CDR3 length is 13 residues. Per the germline V gene, CDR1 is SNHLY and CDR2 is FYNNEI. The V end was cut by 7 bases, the J end by 8 bases, with 15 bases between. Here the CDR3 reads CASNKDYFDEQFF. The DNA for the CDR3 is TGTGCCAGCAACAAAGACTATTTCGATGAGCAGTTCTTC. Combining the CDR3 with reference TRBV2 and TRBJ2-1 gives the whole variable domain EPEVTQTPSHQVTQMGQEVILRCVPISNHLYFYWYRQILGQKVEFLVSFYNNEISEKSEIFDDQFSVERPDGSNFTLKIRSTKLEDSAMYFCASNKDYFDEQFFGPGTRLTVL.

With respect to this clone: The sample contains more than one DNA sequence encoding this CDR3. The rearrangement links TRBV9 to TRBJ2-7; perhaps TRBD2 as D (6 bases). The germline V gene has CDR1 SGDLS and CDR2 YYNGEE. The CDR3 is 14 amino acids. Trimming removed 4 bases at V and 0 bases at J, with 11 bases between. The DNA of the CDR3 is TGTGCCAGCAGCCCAAGCGGGTACTCCTACGAGCAGTACTTC. It translates to CASSPSGYSYEQYF. The whole variable domain, filled in from reference TRBV9 and TRBJ2-7, reads DSGVTQTPKHLITATGQRVTLRCSPRSGDLSVYWYQQSLDQGLQFLIQYYNGEERAKGNILERFSAQQFPDLHSELNLSSLELGDSALYFCASSPSGYSYEQYFGPGTRLTVT.

The chain employs TRBV4-2 and TRBJ2-7; 8 nucleotides match TRBD2. V was pared by 0 bases and J by 2 bases, with 6 bases of the junction left unmatched. This CDR3 spans 16 amino acids. CDR1 is LGHNA, CDR2 YNFKEQ, per germline. CDR3 sequence reads: CASSQEPGLVTYEQYF. The CDR3 DNA follows: TGTGCCAGCAGCCAAGAACCGGGACTAGTAACCTACGAGCAGTACTTC.

V is TRBV5-1 and J is TRBJ2-2; TRBD2 might be the D (6 bases). The CDR3 covers 15 residues. Germline V gene data show CDR1 as SGHRS and CDR2 as YFSETQ. V was clipped by 1 base and J by 4 bases, with 11 bases between them. The CDR3, as DNA: TGCGCCAGCAGCTTGAGGAGGGGTGGCACCGGGGAGCTGTTTTTT. Its translation: CASSLRRGGTGELFF.

The V call is TRBV6-6, the J call TRBJ2-5; TRBD1 matches at 7 bases. Losses at the gene ends were 9 bases for V and 4 bases for J; bases not matched to a gene: 8. Germline CDR1 is MNHNY and CDR2 is SVGAGI (reference sequence). This CDR3 spans 13 amino acids. CDR3 DNA sequence: TGTGCCAGTAGGGGACAGCATGGAGAGACCCAGTACTTC. Residues: CASRGQHGETQYF.